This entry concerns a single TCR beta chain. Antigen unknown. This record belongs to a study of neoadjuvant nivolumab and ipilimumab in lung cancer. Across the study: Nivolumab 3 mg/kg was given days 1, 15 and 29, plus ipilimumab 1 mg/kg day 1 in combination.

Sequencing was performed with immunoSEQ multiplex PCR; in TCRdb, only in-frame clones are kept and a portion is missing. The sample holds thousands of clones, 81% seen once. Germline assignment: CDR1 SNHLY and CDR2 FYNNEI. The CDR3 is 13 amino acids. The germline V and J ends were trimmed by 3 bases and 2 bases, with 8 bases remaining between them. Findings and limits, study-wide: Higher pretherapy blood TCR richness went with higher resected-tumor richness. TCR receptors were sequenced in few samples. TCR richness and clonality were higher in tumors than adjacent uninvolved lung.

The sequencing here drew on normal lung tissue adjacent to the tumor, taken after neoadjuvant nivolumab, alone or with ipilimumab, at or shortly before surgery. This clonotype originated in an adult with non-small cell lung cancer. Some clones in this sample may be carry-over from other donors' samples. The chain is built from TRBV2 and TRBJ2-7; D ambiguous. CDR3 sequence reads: CASSDRSAYEQYF. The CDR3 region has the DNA TGTGCCAGCAGTGACAGGAGTGCCTACGAGCAGTACTTC.